Listed here is a single T cell receptor beta chain. This may come from a read error, since a much larger clone is one base off. The V gene's germline CDR1 is SGHTA and CDR2 FQGNSA. V shed 2 bases and J shed 6 bases, with 12 bases lying between them. The CDR3 spans 14 residues. TCRdb re-analysed the RT-PCR reads in MiXCR, keeping a single row per CDR3 protein. Among more than 550,000 distinct CDR3 sequences listed, approximately 15% were seen once. Sequenced: memory CD4+ T cells from blood. This chain uses TRBV7-2 with TRBJ2-3; perhaps TRBD1 as D (6 bases). The TCR originated in a female donor in good health, serving as a healthy control. CDR3 sequence reads: CASSLNQGSDTQYF. CDR3 sequence (DNA): TGTGCCAGCAGCTTAAATCAGGGGTCCGATACGCAGTATTTT.